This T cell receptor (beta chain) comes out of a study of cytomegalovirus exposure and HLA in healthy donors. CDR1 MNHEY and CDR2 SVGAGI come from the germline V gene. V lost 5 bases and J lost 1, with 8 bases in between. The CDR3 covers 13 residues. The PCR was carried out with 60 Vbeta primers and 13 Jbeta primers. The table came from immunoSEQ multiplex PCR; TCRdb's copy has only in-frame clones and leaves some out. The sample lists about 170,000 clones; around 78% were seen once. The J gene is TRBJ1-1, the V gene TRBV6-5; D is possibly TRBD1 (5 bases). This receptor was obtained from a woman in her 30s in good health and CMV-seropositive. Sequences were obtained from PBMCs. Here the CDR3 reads CASSVGGNTEAFF. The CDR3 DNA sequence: TGTGCCAGCAGTGTGGGGGGGAACACTGAAGCTTTCTTT.